The rows below give T cell receptor beta chains drawn from one sample of a study of blood T cell repertoires in COVID-19. TCRdb's table, derived via immunoSEQ multiplex PCR, lists solely in-frame clones and lacks some. Here the sample spans over 150,000 clones, about 80% being singletons. Material for sequencing was peripheral blood. These receptors were taken from a human donor in a cohort sampled during active COVID-19. Each CDR3 is given with its conserved first and last residue. The D gene is left open where the match is weak. Expanded clones are given a class, and other clones once, few, many or no size at all.

D gene	V gene	clone size	J gene	CDR3 protein	CDR3 DNA
TRBD2	TRBV3-1/TRBV3-2	-	TRBJ2-1	CASSQGFLAGSSSYNEQFF	TGTGCCAGCAGCCAAGGTTTTCTAGCGGGGTCCTCTTCCTACAATGAGCAGTTCTTC
TRBD2	TRBV7-2	-	TRBJ2-1	CASSLSGGGYNEQFF	TGTGCCAGCAGCTTATCTGGCGGGGGCTACAATGAGCAGTTCTTC
TRBD1	TRBV6-5	-	TRBJ1-3	CASSFTRTGRNTIYF	TGTGCCAGCAGTTTTACTAGGACAGGGCGAAACACCATATATTTT
-	TRBV2	-	TRBJ2-3	CASSPGTDTQYF	TGTGCCAGCAGTCCAGGCACAGATACGCAGTATTTT
TRBD1	TRBV27	-	TRBJ1-2	CASSLGTAYGYTF	TGTGCCAGCAGTTTGGGGACAGCCTATGGCTACACCTTC
-	TRBV6-5	once	TRBJ2-7	CASSYSSSYEQYF	TGTGCCAGCAGTTACTCGAGCTCCTACGAGCAGTACTTC
TRBD1	TRBV6-2/TRBV6-3	once	TRBJ2-5	CASSYFTGGQETQYF	TGTGCCAGCAGTTACTTTACAGGGGGCCAAGAGACCCAGTACTTC
-	TRBV13	-	TRBJ1-4	CASSSLTEPNEKLFF	TGTGCCAGCAGCTCCTTGACAGAGCCTAATGAAAAACTGTTTTTT
TRBD1	TRBV6-1	-	TRBJ1-4	CASSEDIGQAGEKLFF	TGTGCCAGCAGTGAAGATATCGGACAGGCAGGCGAAAAACTGTTTTTT
TRBD1	TRBV9	-	TRBJ1-2	CASSLGTGPDYGYTF	TGTGCCAGCAGCCTAGGGACAGGCCCTGACTATGGCTACACCTTC
-	TRBV19	-	TRBJ1-2	CASSIRASTNYGYTF	TGTGCCAGTAGTATCAGGGCTTCTACTAACTATGGCTACACCTTC
-	TRBV6-5	-	TRBJ2-7	CASTPTGGHEQYF	TGTGCCAGCACCCCGACAGGAGGCCACGAGCAGTACTTC
-	TRBV2	few	TRBJ1-3	CASSEWGLEGNTIYF	TGTGCCAGCAGTGAATGGGGGCTAGAGGGAAACACCATATATTTT
TRBD2	TRBV9	-	TRBJ2-2	CASSSGLVEGAGELFF	TGTGCCAGCAGCTCAGGACTAGTTGAAGGTGCCGGGGAGCTGTTTTTT
-	TRBV7-9	few	TRBJ1-2	CASSLAVGRANYGYTF	TGTGCCAGCAGCTTAGCAGTGGGGAGGGCTAACTATGGCTACACCTTC
TRBD1	TRBV5-1	-	TRBJ2-7	CASSGGQGSSLTYEQYF	TGCGCCAGCAGCGGGGGACAGGGATCTAGCCTGACCTACGAGCAGTACTTC
TRBD2	TRBV9	few	TRBJ2-2	CASSVQRGLADTGELFF	TGTGCCAGCAGCGTACAGAGGGGACTAGCGGACACCGGGGAGCTGTTTTTT
TRBD2	TRBV5-4	-	TRBJ2-3	CASSGEGGGPTDTQYF	TGTGCCAGCAGCGGGGAGGGCGGGGGGCCTACAGATACGCAGTATTTT
TRBD2	TRBV3-1/TRBV3-2	-	TRBJ2-3	CASSLGTSGHTDTQYF	TGTGCCAGCAGCCTCGGGACTAGCGGGCACACAGATACGCAGTATTTT
-	TRBV18	medium-sized	TRBJ1-4	CASSPGARHEKLFF	TGTGCCAGCTCACCGGGAGCACGCCACGAAAAACTGTTTTTT
TRBD1	TRBV7-8	-	TRBJ1-6	CASSREDRGNSPLHF	TGTGCCAGCAGTCGAGAAGACAGGGGAAATTCACCCCTCCACTTT
-	TRBV9	-	TRBJ2-1	CASSPADSRSQFF	TGTGCCAGCAGCCCCGCGGACAGCCGCTCGCAGTTCTTC
-	TRBV3-1/TRBV3-2	-	TRBJ2-5	CASSQGGGSLETQYF	TGTGCCAGCAGCCAAGGGGGCGGTAGCCTGGAGACCCAGTACTTC
-	TRBV5-4	-	TRBJ2-5	CASSLVGLETQYF	TGTGCCAGCAGCTTGGTCGGGTTGGAGACCCAGTACTTC
TRBD1	TRBV3-1/TRBV3-2	-	TRBJ1-4	CASSQPGQIEKLFF	TGTGCCAGCAGCCAACCGGGACAGATTGAAAAACTGTTTTTT
TRBD1	TRBV6-1	-	TRBJ1-6	CASSAQGTGIGNSPLHF	TGTGCCAGCAGTGCGCAAGGGACAGGGATCGGTAATTCACCCCTCCACTTT
-	TRBV15	-	TRBJ2-1	CATSRPQVTGSFYNEQFF	TGTGCCACCAGCAGACCTCAGGTCACCGGCTCCTTCTACAATGAGCAGTTCTTC
TRBD1	TRBV6-1	-	TRBJ2-6	CASSEDRGFRSGANVLTF	TGTGCCAGCAGTGAGGACAGGGGGTTCCGCTCTGGGGCCAACGTCCTGACTTTC
TRBD1	TRBV7-8	-	TRBJ1-2	CAILSPRPGTEGFYGYTF	TGTGCCATCCTATCCCCCCGCCCCGGGACAGAAGGTTTCTATGGCTACACCTTC
-	TRBV29-1	-	TRBJ1-1	CSVDSDQGHPNTEAFF	TGCAGCGTTGACTCGGACCAGGGACACCCGAACACTGAAGCTTTCTTT
-	TRBV4-1	-	TRBJ1-1	CASSPPGGENTEAFF	TGCGCCAGCAGCCCCCCGGGGGGGGAGAACACTGAAGCTTTCTTT
TRBD1	TRBV10-2	-	TRBJ2-7	CASSEPQGTILEQYF	TGCGCCAGCAGTGAACCACAGGGGACAATACTCGAGCAGTACTTC
TRBD1	TRBV19	-	TRBJ2-7	CASSPLDRAVDEQYF	TGTGCCAGTAGCCCCCTGGACAGGGCGGTCGACGAGCAGTACTTC
-	TRBV7-9	-	TRBJ2-1	CASSPPTGIGPTYNEQFF	TGTGCCAGCAGCCCCCCCACAGGGATAGGCCCTACCTACAATGAGCAGTTCTTC
TRBD2	TRBV27	-	TRBJ2-2	CASRRGANTGELFF	TGTGCCAGCCGGCGGGGGGCGAACACCGGGGAGCTGTTTTTT
TRBD1	TRBV2	-	TRBJ1-1	CASTLFHRGSTEAFF	TGTGCCAGCACGCTTTTCCACAGGGGATCCACTGAAGCTTTCTTT